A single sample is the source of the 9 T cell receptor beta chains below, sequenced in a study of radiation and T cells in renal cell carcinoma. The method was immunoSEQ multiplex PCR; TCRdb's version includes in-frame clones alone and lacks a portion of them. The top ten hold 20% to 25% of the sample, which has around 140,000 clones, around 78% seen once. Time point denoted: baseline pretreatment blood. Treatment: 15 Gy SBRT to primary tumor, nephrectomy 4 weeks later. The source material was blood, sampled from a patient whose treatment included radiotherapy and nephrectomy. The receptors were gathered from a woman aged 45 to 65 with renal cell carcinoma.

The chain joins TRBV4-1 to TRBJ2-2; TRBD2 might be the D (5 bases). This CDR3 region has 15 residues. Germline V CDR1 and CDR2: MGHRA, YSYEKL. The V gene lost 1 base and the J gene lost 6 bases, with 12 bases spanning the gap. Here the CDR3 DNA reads TGCGCCAGCAGCCAAGTTTCTTCGGAGGCCGGGGAGCTGTTTTTT. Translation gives CASSQVSSEAGELFF.

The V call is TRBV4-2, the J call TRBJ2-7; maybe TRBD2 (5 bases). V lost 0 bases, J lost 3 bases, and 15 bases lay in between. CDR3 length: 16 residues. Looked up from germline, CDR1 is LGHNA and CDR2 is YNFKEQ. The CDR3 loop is CASSQDFGERHYEQYF. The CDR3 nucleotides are TGTGCCAGCAGCCAAGATTTTGGGGAGAGACACTACGAGCAGTACTTC.

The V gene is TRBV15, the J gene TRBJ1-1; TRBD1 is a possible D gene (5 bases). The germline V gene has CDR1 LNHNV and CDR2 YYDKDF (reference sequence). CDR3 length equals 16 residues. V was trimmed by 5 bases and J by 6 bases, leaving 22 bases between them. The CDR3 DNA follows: TGTGCCACCAGCCCCAGGGCACTAGGTACCATGGCTGAAGCTTTCTTT. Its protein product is CATSPRALGTMAEAFF.

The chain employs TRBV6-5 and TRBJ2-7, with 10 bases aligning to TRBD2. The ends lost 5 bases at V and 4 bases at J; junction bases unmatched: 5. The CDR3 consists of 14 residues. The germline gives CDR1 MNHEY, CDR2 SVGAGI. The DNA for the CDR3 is TGTGCCAGCAGTCAAACTAGCGGGAAATACGAGCAGTACTTC. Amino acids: CASSQTSGKYEQYF.

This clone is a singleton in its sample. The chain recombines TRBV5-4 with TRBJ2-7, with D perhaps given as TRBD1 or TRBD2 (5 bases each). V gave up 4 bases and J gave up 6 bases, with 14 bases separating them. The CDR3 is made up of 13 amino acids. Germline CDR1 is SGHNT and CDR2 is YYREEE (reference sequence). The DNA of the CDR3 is TGTGCCAGCAGCGCCTACTCAGGGACCGAGCAGTACTTC. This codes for CASSAYSGTEQYF.

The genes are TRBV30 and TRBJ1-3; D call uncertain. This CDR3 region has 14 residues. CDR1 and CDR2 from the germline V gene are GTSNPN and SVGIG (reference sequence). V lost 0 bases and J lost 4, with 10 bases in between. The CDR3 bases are TGTGCCTGGAGTGTGGGTTCGGCAGGAAACACCATATATTTT. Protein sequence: CAWSVGSAGNTIYF.

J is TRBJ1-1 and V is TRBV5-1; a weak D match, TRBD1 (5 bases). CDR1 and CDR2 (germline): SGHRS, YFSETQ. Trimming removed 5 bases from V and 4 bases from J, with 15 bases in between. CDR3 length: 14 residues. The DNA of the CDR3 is TGCGCCAGCAGTCACCCTGGCGGGGGCACTGAAGCTTTCTTT. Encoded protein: CASSHPGGGTEAFF.

The CDR3 coding sequence is TGTGCCAGCAGTGTATTCCTCACTGAAGCTTTCTTT. Translated: CASSVFLTEAFF. The rearrangement uses TRBV28 and TRBJ1-1; D remains unclear. This CDR3 is built from 12 residues. The germline V and J ends were trimmed by 5 bases and 4 bases, with 8 bases remaining between them. Germline V gene lookup returns CDR1 MDHEN and CDR2 SYDVKM.

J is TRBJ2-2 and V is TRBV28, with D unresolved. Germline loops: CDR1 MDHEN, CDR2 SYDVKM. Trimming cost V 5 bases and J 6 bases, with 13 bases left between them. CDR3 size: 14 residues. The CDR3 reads CASSKRSSSGELFF. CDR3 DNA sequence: TGTGCCAGCAGTAAGAGGAGTTCATCCGGGGAGCTGTTTTTT.